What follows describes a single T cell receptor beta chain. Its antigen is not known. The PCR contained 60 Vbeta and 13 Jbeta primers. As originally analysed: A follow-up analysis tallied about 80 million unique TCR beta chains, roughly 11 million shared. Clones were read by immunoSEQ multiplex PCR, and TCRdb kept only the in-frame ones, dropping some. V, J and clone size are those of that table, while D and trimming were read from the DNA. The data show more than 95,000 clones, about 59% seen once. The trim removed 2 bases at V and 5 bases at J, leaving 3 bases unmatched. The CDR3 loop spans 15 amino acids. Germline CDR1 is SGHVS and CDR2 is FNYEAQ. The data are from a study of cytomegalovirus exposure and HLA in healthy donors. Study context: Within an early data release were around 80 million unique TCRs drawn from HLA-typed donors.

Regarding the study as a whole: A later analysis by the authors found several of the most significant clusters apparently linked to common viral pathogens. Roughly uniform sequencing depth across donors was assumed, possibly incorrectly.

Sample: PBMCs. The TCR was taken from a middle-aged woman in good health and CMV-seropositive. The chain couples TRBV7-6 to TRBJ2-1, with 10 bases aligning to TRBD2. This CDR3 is CASSLLAGANNEQFF. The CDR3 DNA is TGTGCCAGCAGCTTACTAGCGGGAGCAAACAATGAGCAGTTCTTC.